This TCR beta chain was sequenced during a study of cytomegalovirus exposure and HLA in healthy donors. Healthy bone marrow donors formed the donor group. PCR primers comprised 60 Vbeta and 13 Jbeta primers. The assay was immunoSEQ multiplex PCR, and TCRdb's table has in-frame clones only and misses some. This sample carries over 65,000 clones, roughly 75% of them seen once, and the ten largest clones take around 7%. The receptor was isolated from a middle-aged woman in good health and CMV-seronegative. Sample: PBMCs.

The CDR3 loop is CASSLLFPGANVLTF. CDR3 nucleotides: TGTGCCAGCAGCCTCCTATTCCCAGGGGCCAACGTCCTGACTTTC. The genes are TRBV2 and TRBJ2-6; D not resolved. The CDR3 runs 15 residues. Trimming shortened V by 6 bases and J by 4 bases, and 13 bases separated the two germline ends. Germline V gene data show CDR1 as SNHLY and CDR2 as FYNNEI.